What follows describes a single T cell receptor (beta chain). CDR1 and CDR2 from the germline V gene are SGHTA and FQGNSA. CDR3 length equals 15 residues. Trimming stripped 5 bases from V and 5 bases from J, with 15 bases between. Both 60 Vbeta primers and 13 Jbeta primers went into the PCR. Profiling relied on immunoSEQ multiplex PCR, and the TCRdb table lists in-frame clones only, not all of them. The profile shows approximately 150,000 clones, 76% of them singletons. These data come from a study of cytomegalovirus exposure and HLA in healthy donors. Source material: PBMCs. The rearrangement links TRBV7-2 to TRBJ1-4; weak D call: TRBD1 (6 bases). This clonotype was sampled from a male donor in good health and CMV-seronegative. CDR3 nucleotide sequence: TGTGCCAGCAGCCCGATCAGGGGATACAATGAAAAACTGTTTTTT. Its protein product is CASSPIRGYNEKLFF.